This T cell receptor (beta chain) was recorded in a study of T-cell reconstitution after alpha-beta-depleted transplantation in children. With V trimmed by 8 bases and J by 5 bases, 2 bases remained unmatched. This CDR3 has 11 amino acids. For TCRbeta, the library was prepared with unique molecular identifiers. In TCRdb, the PCR reads were re-called with MiXCR into one record per CDR3 protein. The table lists almost 400,000 distinct CDR3 sequences, about a fifth of them singletons. At least ten counts were recorded for this clonotype. Sequenced here: PBMCs from the stem cell graft donor, sampled from the stem cell graft. The V and J genes are TRBV12-3 or TRBV12-4 and TRBJ2-5; 7 bases are shared with TRBD2. The sequence was obtained from a human donor who donated a stem cell graft to a child with acute myeloid leukemia. The CDR3: CASGGGETQYF. The CDR3 DNA follows: TGTGCCAGCGGGGGAGGGGAGACCCAGTACTTC.